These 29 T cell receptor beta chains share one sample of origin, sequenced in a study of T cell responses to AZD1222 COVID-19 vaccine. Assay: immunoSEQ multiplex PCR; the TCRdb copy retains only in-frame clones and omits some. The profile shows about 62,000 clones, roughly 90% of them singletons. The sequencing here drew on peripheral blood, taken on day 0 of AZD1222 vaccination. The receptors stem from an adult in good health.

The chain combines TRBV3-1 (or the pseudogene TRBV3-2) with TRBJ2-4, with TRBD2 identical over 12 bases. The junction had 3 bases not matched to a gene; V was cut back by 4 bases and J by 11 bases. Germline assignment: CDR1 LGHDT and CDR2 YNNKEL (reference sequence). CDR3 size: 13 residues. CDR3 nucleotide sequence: TGTGCCAGCAGCCCCCTAGCGGGGGGGCTTCAGTACTTC. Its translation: CASSPLAGGLQYF.

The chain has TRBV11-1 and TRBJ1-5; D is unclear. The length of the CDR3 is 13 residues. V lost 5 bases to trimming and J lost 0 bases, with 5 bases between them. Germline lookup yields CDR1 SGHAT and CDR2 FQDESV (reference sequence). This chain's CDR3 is CASSTDSNQPQHF. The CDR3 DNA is TGTGCCAGCAGCACAGATAGCAATCAGCCCCAGCATTTT.

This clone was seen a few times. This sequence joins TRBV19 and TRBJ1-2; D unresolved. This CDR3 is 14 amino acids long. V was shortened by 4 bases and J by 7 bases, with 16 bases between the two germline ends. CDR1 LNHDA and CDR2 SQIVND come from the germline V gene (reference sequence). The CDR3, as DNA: TGTGCCAGTAGTAGGGGAGCTACTTTATTTGGCTACACCTTC. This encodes CASSRGATLFGYTF.

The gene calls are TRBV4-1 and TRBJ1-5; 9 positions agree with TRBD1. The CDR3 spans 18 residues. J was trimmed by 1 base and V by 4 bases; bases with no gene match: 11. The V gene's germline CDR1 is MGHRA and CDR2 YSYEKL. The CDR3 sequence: CASSPQITGTGSNQPQHF. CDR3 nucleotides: TGCGCCAGCAGCCCTCAAATTACCGGGACAGGGAGCAATCAGCCCCAGCATTTT.

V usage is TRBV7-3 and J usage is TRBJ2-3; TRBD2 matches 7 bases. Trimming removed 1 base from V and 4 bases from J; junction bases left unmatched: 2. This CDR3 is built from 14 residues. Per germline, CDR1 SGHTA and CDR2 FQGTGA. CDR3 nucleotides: TGTGCCAGCAGCTTAAGAGCGGGGCCAGATACGCAGTATTTT. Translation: CASSLRAGPDTQYF.

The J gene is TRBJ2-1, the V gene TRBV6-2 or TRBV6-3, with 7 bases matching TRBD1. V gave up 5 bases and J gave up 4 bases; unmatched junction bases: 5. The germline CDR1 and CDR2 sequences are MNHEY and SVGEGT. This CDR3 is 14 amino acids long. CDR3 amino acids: CASSRQGDYNEQFF. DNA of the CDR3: TGTGCCAGCAGTCGACAGGGAGATTACAATGAGCAGTTCTTC.

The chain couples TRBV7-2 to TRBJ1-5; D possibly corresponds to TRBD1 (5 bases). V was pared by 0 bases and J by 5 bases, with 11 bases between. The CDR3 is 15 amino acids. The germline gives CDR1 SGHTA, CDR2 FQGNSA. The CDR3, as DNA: TGTGCCAGCAGCTTAGCCCAGGGCCGGTATCAGCCCCAGCATTTT. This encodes CASSLAQGRYQPQHF.

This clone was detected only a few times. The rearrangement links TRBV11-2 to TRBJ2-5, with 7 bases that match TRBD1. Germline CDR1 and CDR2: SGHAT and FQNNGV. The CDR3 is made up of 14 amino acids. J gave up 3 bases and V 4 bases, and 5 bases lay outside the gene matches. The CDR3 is CASSWSGTEETQYF. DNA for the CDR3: TGTGCCAGCAGCTGGTCCGGGACAGAAGAGACCCAGTACTTC. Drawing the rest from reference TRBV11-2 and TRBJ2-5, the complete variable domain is EAGVAQSPRYKIIEKRQSVAFWCNPISGHATLYWYQQILGQGPKLLIQFQNNGVVDDSQLPKDRFSAERLKGVDSTLKIQPAKLEDSAVYLCASSWSGTEETQYFGPGTRLLVL.

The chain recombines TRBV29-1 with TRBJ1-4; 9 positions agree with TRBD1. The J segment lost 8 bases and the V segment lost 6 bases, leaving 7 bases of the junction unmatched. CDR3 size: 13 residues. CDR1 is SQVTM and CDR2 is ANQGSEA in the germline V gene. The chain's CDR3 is CSVGDRVGEKLFF. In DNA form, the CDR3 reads TGCAGCGTGGGGGACAGGGTAGGCGAAAAACTGTTTTTT.

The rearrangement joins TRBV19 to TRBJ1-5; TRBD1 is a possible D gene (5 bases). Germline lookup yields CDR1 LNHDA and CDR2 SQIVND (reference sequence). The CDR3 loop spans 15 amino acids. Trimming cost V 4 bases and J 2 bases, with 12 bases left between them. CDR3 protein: CASSTPQAGNQPQHF. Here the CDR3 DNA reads TGTGCCAGTAGTACCCCACAGGCGGGCAATCAGCCCCAGCATTTT.

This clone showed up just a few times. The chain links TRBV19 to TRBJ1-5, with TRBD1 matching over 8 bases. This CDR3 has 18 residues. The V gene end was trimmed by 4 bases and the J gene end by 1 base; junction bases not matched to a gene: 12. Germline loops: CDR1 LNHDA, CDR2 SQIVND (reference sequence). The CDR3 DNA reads TGTGCCAGTAGTACCCTCTCAGGGGGCAGGAGGAGCAATCAGCCCCAGCATTTT. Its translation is CASSTLSGGRRSNQPQHF.

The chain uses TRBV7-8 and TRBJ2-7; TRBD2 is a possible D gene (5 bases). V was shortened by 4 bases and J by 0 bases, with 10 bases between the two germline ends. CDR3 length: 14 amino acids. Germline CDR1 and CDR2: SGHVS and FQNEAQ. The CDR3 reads CASSSEVSSYEQYF. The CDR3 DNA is TGTGCCAGCAGCTCGGAGGTAAGCTCCTACGAGCAGTACTTC.

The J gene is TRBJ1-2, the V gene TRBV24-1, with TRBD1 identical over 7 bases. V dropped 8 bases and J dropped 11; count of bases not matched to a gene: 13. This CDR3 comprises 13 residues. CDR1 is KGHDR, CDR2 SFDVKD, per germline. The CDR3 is CATTPSTGRRYTF. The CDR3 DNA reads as TGTGCCACCACCCCTTCGACAGGGCGGAGATACACCTTC.

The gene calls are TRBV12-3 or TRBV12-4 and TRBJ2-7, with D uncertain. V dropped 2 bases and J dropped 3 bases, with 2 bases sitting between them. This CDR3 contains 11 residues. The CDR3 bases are TGTGCCAGCAGTTTACTCTACGAGCAGTACTTC. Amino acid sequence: CASSLLYEQYF.

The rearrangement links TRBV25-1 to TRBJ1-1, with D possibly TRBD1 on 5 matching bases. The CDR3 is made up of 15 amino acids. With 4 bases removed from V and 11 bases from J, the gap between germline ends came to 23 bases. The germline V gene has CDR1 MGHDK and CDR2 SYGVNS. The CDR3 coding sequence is TGTGCCAGCAGTGGAGCAGGGCCCGTCGATAGTGAGGCTTTCTTT. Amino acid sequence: CASSGAGPVDSEAFF.

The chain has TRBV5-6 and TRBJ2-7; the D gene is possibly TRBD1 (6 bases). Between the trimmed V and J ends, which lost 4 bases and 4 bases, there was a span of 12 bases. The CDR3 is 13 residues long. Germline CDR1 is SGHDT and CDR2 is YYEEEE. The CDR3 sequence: CASSTGTNYEQYF. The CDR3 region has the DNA TGTGCCAGCAGCACCGGGACAAATTACGAGCAGTACTTC.

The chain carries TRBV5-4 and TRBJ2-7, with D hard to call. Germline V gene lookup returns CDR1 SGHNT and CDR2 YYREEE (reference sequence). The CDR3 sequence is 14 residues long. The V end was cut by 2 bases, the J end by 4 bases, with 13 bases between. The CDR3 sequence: CASSFYGSVYEQYF. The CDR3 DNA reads TGTGCCAGCAGCTTTTACGGATCCGTGTACGAGCAGTACTTC.

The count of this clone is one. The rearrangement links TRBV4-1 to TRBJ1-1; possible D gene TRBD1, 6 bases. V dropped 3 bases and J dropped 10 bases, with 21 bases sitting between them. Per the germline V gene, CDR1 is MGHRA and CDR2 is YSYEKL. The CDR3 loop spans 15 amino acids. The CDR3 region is CASSHPGGMVRSAFF. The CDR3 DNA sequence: TGCGCCAGCAGCCACCCCGGGGGCATGGTTCGGTCAGCTTTCTTT.

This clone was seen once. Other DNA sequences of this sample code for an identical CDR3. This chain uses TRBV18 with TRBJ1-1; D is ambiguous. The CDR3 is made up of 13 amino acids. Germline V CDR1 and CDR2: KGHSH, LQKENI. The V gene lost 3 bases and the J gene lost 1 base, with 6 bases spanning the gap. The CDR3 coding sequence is TGTGCCAGCTCACCGACGGCGAACACTGAAGCTTTCTTT. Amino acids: CASSPTANTEAFF.

In DNA, the CDR3 is TGTGCCAGCAGTGAATCGGACAGGGAAACGTATGAGCAGTTCTTC. Translating gives CASSESDRETYEQFF. The chain links TRBV6-1 to TRBJ2-1; 8 nucleotides match TRBD1. The germline CDR1 and CDR2 sequences are MNHNS and SASEGT. The CDR3 sequence is 15 residues long. V shed 2 bases, J shed 8 bases, and the junction held 8 bases outside the gene matches.

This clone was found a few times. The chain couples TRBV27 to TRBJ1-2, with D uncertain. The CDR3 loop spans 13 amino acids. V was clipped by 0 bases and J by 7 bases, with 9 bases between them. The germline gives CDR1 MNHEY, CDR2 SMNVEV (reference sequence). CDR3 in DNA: TGTGCCAGCAGTTTATCGGGGTTGAGTGGCTACACCTTC. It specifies CASSLSGLSGYTF.

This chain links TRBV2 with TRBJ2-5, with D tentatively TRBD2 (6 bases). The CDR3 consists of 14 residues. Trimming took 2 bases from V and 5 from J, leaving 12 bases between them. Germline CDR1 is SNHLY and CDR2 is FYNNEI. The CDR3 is CASSEWGVRETQYF. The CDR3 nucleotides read TGTGCCAGCAGTGAATGGGGGGTAAGGGAGACCCAGTACTTC. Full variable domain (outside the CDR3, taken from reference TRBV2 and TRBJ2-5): EPEVTQTPSHQVTQMGQEVILRCVPISNHLYFYWYRQILGQKVEFLVSFYNNEISEKSEIFDDQFSVERPDGSNFTLKIRSTKLEDSAMYFCASSEWGVRETQYFGPGTRLLVL.

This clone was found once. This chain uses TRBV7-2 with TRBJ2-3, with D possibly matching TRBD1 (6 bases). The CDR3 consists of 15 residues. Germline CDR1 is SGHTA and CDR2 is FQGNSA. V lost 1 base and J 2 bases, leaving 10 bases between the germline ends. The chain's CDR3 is CASSLDRQDTDTQYF. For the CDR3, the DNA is TGTGCCAGCAGCTTAGATCGACAGGACACAGATACGCAGTATTTT.

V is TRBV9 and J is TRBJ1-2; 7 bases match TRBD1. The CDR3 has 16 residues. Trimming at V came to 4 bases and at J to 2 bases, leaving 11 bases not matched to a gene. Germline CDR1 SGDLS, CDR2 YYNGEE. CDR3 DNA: TGTGCCAGCAGCTCCTTTGGGAGGACAGGCAACTATGGCTACACCTTC. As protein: CASSSFGRTGNYGYTF.

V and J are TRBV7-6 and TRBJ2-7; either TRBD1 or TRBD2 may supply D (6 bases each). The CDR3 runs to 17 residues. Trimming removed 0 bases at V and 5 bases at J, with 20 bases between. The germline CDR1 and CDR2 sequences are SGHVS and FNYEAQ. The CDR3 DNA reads TGTGCCAGCAGCTTAGCGTCTCTTGGAGGGGGGTACGACGAGCAGTACTTC. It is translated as CASSLASLGGGYDEQYF.

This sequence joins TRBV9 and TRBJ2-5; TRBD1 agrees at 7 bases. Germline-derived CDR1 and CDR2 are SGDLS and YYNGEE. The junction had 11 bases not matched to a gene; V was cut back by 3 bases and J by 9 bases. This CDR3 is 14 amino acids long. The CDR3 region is CASSEVTGPGAQYF. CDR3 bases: TGTGCCAGCAGCGAGGTGACAGGGCCAGGGGCCCAGTACTTC. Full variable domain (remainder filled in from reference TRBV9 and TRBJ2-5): DSGVTQTPKHLITATGQRVTLRCSPRSGDLSVYWYQQSLDQGLQFLIQYYNGEERAKGNILERFSAQQFPDLHSELNLSSLELGDSALYFCASSEVTGPGAQYFGPGTRLLVL.

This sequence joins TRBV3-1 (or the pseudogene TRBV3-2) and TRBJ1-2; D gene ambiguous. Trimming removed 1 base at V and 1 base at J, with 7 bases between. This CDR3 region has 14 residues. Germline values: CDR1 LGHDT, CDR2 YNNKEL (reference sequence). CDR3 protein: CASSQGRNNYGYTF. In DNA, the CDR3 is TGTGCCAGCAGCCAAGGCAGAAATAACTATGGCTACACCTTC.

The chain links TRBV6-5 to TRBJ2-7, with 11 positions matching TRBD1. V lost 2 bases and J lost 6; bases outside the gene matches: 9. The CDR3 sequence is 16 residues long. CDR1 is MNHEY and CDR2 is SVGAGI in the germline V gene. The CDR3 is CASSYGPGQGAVEQYF. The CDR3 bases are TGTGCCAGCAGTTACGGCCCAGGACAGGGGGCAGTCGAGCAGTACTTC.

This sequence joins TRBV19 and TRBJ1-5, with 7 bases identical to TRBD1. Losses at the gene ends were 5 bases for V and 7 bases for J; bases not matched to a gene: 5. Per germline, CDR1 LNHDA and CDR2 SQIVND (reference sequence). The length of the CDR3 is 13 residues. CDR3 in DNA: TGTGCCAGTAGTCCACAGGGGAGGCAGCCCCAGCATTTT. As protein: CASSPQGRQPQHF.